This T cell receptor beta chain was sequenced for a study of shared clonotypes between healthy human individuals. Study observations and caveats: The study found lower generation probabilities in non-shared clonotypes than in those shared by all four donors.

The CDR3 length is 13 residues. Germline assignment: CDR1 SNHLY and CDR2 FYNNEI. After removal of 6 bases from V and 3 bases from J, the junction contained 4 bases not matched to a gene. The data were produced by immunoSEQ multiplex PCR, yet TCRdb's version contains in-frame clones alone and is incomplete. The sample holds some 2 million clones, just under 95% seen once. Positive CCR7 selection of CD45RO-negative cells yielded the naive CD8 cells, and terminally differentiated effector memory CD45RA+ cells were excluded. As concerns this clone: Its antigen is not known.

The chain uses TRBV2 and TRBJ2-7; TRBD1 matches 8 bases. This TCR was sampled from a man aged 18 to 35 in good health. The sequenced sample consisted of naive CD8+ T cells sorted from blood. As DNA, the CDR3 is TGTGCCAGCAGGGACAGGGCGGACTACGAGCAGTACTTC. Residues: CASRDRADYEQYF. The full variable domain, rest sourced from reference TRBV2 and TRBJ2-7, is EPEVTQTPSHQVTQMGQEVILRCVPISNHLYFYWYRQILGQKVEFLVSFYNNEISEKSEIFDDQFSVERPDGSNFTLKIRSTKLEDSAMYFCASRDRADYEQYFGPGTRLTVT.